These 23 T cell receptor beta chains were all obtained from the same sample, sequenced in a study of identical twins. TCRdb re-called the 5' RACE reads through MiXCR, storing one row per CDR3 protein. The data show 500,000 to 550,000 distinct CDR3 sequences, 20% to 25% seen once. The data also belong to a second study, concerning yellow fever vaccine responses in identical twins.

The sequenced sample was CD4+ T cells sorted from blood. These receptor sequences come from a young woman in good health.

This chain uses TRBV12-3 or TRBV12-4 with TRBJ2-2, with 9 bases aligning to TRBD1. The CDR3 runs 16 residues. The J segment lost 3 bases and the V segment lost 6 bases, leaving 8 bases of the junction unmatched. The CDR3 nucleotides read TGTGCCAGCAGAGCCTCCGGGACAGGGTACACCGGGGAGCTGTTTTTT. It codes for CASRASGTGYTGELFF.

The gene calls are TRBV28 and TRBJ2-7; 11 bases are a match to TRBD2. In germline, CDR1 is MDHEN, CDR2 SYDVKM. CDR3 length: 20 amino acids. The V segment lost 6 bases and the J segment 5 bases; nucleotides outside the gene matches: 24. The CDR3 loop reads CASSLQEGLAGRSGAHEQYF. The CDR3 DNA reads as TGTGCCAGCAGCCTACAAGAAGGACTAGCGGGTAGAAGTGGGGCCCACGAGCAGTACTTC.

This clonotype was seen a few times. The chain joins TRBV7-9 to TRBJ1-1, with D perhaps TRBD1 (5 bases). Germline assignment: CDR1 SEHNR and CDR2 FQNEAQ (reference sequence). The CDR3 spans 14 residues. V gave up 4 bases and J gave up 2 bases, with 11 bases separating them. The chain's CDR3 is CASSSRRDNTEAFF. The CDR3 coding sequence is TGTGCCAGCAGCTCCAGGAGGGACAACACTGAAGCTTTCTTT.

Only a few counts were recorded for this clonotype. J is TRBJ2-1 and V is TRBV12-3 or TRBV12-4, with D maybe TRBD2 (6 bases). The CDR3 covers 15 residues. Trimming removed 8 bases from V and 5 bases from J, with 19 bases in between. Here the CDR3 reads CASRVAEERNNEQFF. CDR3 nucleotide sequence: TGTGCCAGCCGAGTAGCGGAGGAGAGGAACAATGAGCAGTTCTTC.

This clonotype was found a few times. V gene TRBV4-1 combines with J gene TRBJ2-1; 13 bases fit TRBD2. The ends lost 1 base at V and 0 bases at J; junction bases unmatched: 12. This CDR3 is built from 21 residues. Germline V gene data show CDR1 as MGHRA and CDR2 as YSYEKL. The CDR3 region has the DNA TGCGCCAGCAGCCAAGTCTTAATCGTACTAGCGGGAGGGAGCTCCTACAATGAGCAGTTCTTC. Its translation: CASSQVLIVLAGGSSYNEQFF.

This chain uses TRBV10-3 with TRBJ2-7, with 10 nucleotides matching TRBD2. V lost 7 bases and J lost 2; bases outside the gene matches: 2. There are 13 residues in the CDR3. The germline V gene encodes CDR1 ENHRY and CDR2 SYGVKD. The CDR3 DNA follows: TGTGCCATCACCGGGACTAGCGCCTACGAGCAGTACTTC. It specifies CAITGTSAYEQYF.

The chain recombines TRBV7-6 with TRBJ2-2; a possible D gene is TRBD2 (6 bases). V was pared by 8 bases and J by 4 bases, with 17 bases between. The CDR3 consists of 15 residues. Germline CDR1 is SGHVS and CDR2 is FNYEAQ. The CDR3 loop is CASGSAGGGTGELFF. The CDR3 DNA reads TGTGCCAGCGGGAGCGCTGGGGGAGGCACCGGGGAGCTGTTTTTT.

As DNA, the CDR3 is TGCGCCAGCAGCCTGACCAGACTAGCGGGAAGCACCGGGGAGCTGTTTTTT. It specifies CASSLTRLAGSTGELFF. J is TRBJ2-2 and V is TRBV4-1; 11 bases align to TRBD2. CDR1 is MGHRA and CDR2 is YSYEKL in the germline V gene. V trimming: 4 bases; J trimming: 4 bases; junction bases outside the gene matches: 8. The CDR3 consists of 17 residues.

The chain has TRBV28 and TRBJ2-7; the match to TRBD1 covers 9 bases. CDR1 MDHEN and CDR2 SYDVKM come from the germline V gene. J gave up 5 bases and V 5 bases, and 7 bases lay outside the gene matches. This CDR3 region has 14 residues. The CDR3 reads CASSSGTGYHEQYF. For the CDR3, the DNA is TGTGCCAGCAGTAGCGGGACAGGGTATCACGAGCAGTACTTC.

The gene calls are TRBV4-1 and TRBJ2-1; D may be TRBD2 (5 bases). The germline V and J ends were trimmed by 1 base and 0 bases, with 10 bases remaining between them. The length of the CDR3 is 16 residues. Germline CDR1 and CDR2: MGHRA and YSYEKL. The CDR3, as DNA: TGCGCCAGCAGCCAAGTTGGCAGCGGCTCCTACAATGAGCAGTTCTTC. This encodes CASSQVGSGSYNEQFF.

The rearrangement uses TRBV12-3 or TRBV12-4 and TRBJ2-2; D possibly corresponds to TRBD1 (6 bases). This CDR3 has 15 amino acids. Trimming took off 2 bases at V and 1 base at J, with 8 bases between the two ends. CDR3 in DNA: TGTGCCAGCAGTTTACCCAGGGGGAACACCGGGGAGCTGTTTTTT. It codes for CASSLPRGNTGELFF.

This clonotype occurred a few times. The V and J genes are TRBV9 and TRBJ2-5; D may match TRBD1 or TRBD2 (6 bases each). Germline loops: CDR1 SGDLS, CDR2 YYNGEE. CDR3 size: 14 residues. V shed 4 bases and J shed 5 bases, with 15 bases lying between them. The CDR3 sequence is CASSPMGGAETQYF. The CDR3 coding sequence is TGTGCCAGCAGCCCAATGGGGGGCGCGGAGACCCAGTACTTC.

The rearrangement uses TRBV10-1 and TRBJ2-2, with D tentatively TRBD1 or TRBD2 (5 bases each). V was pared by 4 bases and J by 8 bases, with 8 bases between. The V gene's germline CDR1 is WNHNN and CDR2 SYGVQD (reference sequence). The CDR3 contains 12 residues. The CDR3 DNA is TGCGCCAGCAGTGGAGGGGTAGGGGAGCTGTTTTTT. Translating gives CASSGGVGELFF.

This clonotype was detected a few times. The chain uses TRBV7-9 and TRBJ2-5; tentatively, D is TRBD2 (5 bases). V was trimmed by 3 bases and J by 2 bases, leaving 10 bases between them. Germline-derived CDR1 and CDR2 are SEHNR and FQNEAQ (reference sequence). This CDR3 comprises 14 residues. CDR3 residues: CASSLRVVQETQYF. CDR3 nucleotide sequence: TGTGCCAGCAGCTTGCGGGTAGTACAAGAGACCCAGTACTTC.

CDR3 sequence reads: CSARDSDRGLDTQYF. Here the CDR3 DNA reads TGCAGTGCTAGAGATTCGGACAGGGGGCTAGATACGCAGTATTTT. The chain is built from TRBV20-1 and TRBJ2-3; 11 bases are shared with TRBD1. This CDR3 spans 15 amino acids. The junction had 4 bases not matched to a gene; V was cut back by 0 bases and J by 5 bases. Germline CDR1 is DFQATT and CDR2 is SNEGSKA (reference sequence).

This clonotype was seen a few times. The chain is built from TRBV2 and TRBJ2-7, with 10 bases fitting TRBD2. Germline assignment: CDR1 SNHLY and CDR2 FYNNEI. Unmatched junction bases numbered 6, after V lost 1 base and J lost 3 bases. The CDR3 runs 16 residues. CDR3 residues: CASSEGLAGVGYEQYF. DNA of the CDR3: TGTGCCAGCAGTGAAGGGCTAGCGGGAGTTGGCTACGAGCAGTACTTC.

V gene TRBV9 combines with J gene TRBJ2-3, with D hard to call. This CDR3 has 17 amino acids. Germline V gives CDR1 SGDLS, CDR2 YYNGEE. The ends were cut back, 0 bases at V and 4 bases at J, with 18 bases in the middle. DNA for the CDR3: TGTGCCAGCAGCGTAGTAGGTTTGGATGTGGTACCAGATACGCAGTATTTT. Translation: CASSVVGLDVVPDTQYF.

V usage is TRBV6-1 and J usage is TRBJ2-3; 9 bases are a match to TRBD2. This CDR3 comprises 15 residues. Per the germline V gene, CDR1 is MNHNS and CDR2 is SASEGT. The ends lost 6 bases at V and 1 base at J; junction bases unmatched: 5. The CDR3 loop reads CASRGASGGTDTQYF. CDR3 sequence (DNA): TGTGCCAGCAGGGGGGCTAGCGGGGGCACAGATACGCAGTATTTT.

This clonotype turned up a few times. The chain recombines TRBV24-1 with TRBJ2-3, with TRBD2 matching over 7 bases. CDR1 is KGHDR, CDR2 SFDVKD, per germline. The CDR3 extends over 13 amino acids. Trimming removed 5 bases from V and 6 bases from J; junction bases left unmatched: 4. CDR3 residues: CATSAGGWDTQYF. The CDR3 bases are TGTGCCACCAGTGCGGGGGGTTGGGATACGCAGTATTTT.

The CDR3 is CASSSGGLAGRLSYEQYF. CDR3 coding DNA: TGTGCCAGCAGTTCGGGCGGACTAGCGGGAAGGCTGTCCTACGAGCAGTACTTC. The rearrangement joins TRBV12-3 or TRBV12-4 to TRBJ2-7, with TRBD2 matching over 12 bases. The CDR3 is made up of 18 amino acids. Trimming took 4 bases from V and 1 from J; bases not matched to a gene: 11.

This clonotype was observed a handful of times. This chain joins TRBV20-1 and TRBJ2-1; 11 bases map to TRBD2. With 1 base clipped from V and 10 bases from J, the junction kept 12 bases outside the gene matches. Germline-derived CDR1 and CDR2 are DFQATT and SNEGSKA (reference sequence). The CDR3 has 16 residues. The CDR3 loop reads CSARGVAGGPFLEQFF. The CDR3 region has the DNA TGCAGTGCTAGAGGCGTAGCGGGAGGGCCTTTTCTGGAGCAGTTCTTC.

A few counts support this clonotype. The chain is built from TRBV20-1 and TRBJ2-1; D unclear. Per the germline V gene, CDR1 is DFQATT and CDR2 is SNEGSKA (reference sequence). V lost 2 bases, J lost 3 bases, and 11 bases lay in between. The CDR3 runs to 14 residues. The CDR3: CSARPASIYNEQFF. DNA for the CDR3: TGCAGTGCTAGACCCGCTTCCATCTACAATGAGCAGTTCTTC.

This clonotype turned up a few times. Written as DNA, the CDR3 is TGTGCCACCAGTGAACCCGGCATCAATATGGATGAGCAGTTCTTC. Translated, it gives CATSEPGINMDEQFF. The chain couples TRBV24-1 to TRBJ2-1; no clear D gene. The CDR3 has 15 amino acids. CDR1 and CDR2 from the germline V gene are KGHDR and SFDVKD. The germline V and J ends were trimmed by 4 bases and 8 bases, with 17 bases remaining between them.